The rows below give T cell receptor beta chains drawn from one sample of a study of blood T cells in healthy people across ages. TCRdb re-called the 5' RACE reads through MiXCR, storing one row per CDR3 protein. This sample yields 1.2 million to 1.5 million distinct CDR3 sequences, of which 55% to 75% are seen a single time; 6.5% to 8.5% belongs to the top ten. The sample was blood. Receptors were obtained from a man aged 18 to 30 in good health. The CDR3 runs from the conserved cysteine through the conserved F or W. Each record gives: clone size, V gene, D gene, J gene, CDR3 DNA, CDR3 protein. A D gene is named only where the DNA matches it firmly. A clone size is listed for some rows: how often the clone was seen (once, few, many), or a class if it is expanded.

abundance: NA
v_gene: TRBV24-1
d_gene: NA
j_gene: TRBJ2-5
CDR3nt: TGTGCCACCAGTGATTTGGGCAGGGAGACCCAGTACTTC
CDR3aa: CATSDLGRETQYF

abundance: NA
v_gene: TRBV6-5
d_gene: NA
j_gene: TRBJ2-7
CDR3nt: TGTGCCAGCAGTTACGGGGGGGCGAGGGACGAGCAGTACTTC
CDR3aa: CASSYGGARDEQYF

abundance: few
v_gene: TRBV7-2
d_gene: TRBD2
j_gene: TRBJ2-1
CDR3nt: TGTGCCAGCAGCTTCGGGACTAGTATTGGCGATGAGCAGTTCTTC
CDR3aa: CASSFGTSIGDEQFF

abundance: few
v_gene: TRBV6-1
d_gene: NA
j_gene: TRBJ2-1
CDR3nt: TGTGCCAGCAGTGAAATAATGATTGGGAATGAGCAGTTCTTC
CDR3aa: CASSEIMIGNEQFF

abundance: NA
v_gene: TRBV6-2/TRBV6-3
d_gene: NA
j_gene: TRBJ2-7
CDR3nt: TGTGCCAGCACCCGACAGGACGAGCAGTACTTC
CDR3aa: CASTRQDEQYF

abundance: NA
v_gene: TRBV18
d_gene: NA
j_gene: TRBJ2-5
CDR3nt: TGTGCCAGCTCACCAATCTCAGTACAAGAGACCCAGTACTTC
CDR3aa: CASSPISVQETQYF

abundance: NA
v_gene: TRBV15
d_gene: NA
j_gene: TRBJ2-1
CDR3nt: TGTGCCACCAGCAGGAGCTCCTACGAGCAGTTCTTC
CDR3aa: CATSRSSYEQFF

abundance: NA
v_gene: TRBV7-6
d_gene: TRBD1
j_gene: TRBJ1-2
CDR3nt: TGTGCCAGCAGCCCAGAACCCGGGACAGGGAACGGCTACACCTTC
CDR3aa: CASSPEPGTGNGYTF

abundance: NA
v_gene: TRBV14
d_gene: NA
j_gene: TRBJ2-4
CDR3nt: TGTGCCAGCAGCACCCGGGCCCCTCTAGCCAAAAACATTCAGTACTTC
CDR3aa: CASSTRAPLAKNIQYF

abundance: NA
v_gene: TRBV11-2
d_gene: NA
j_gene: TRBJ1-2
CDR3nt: TGTGCCAGCAGCTATGGGATGGCTCTAAACTACACCTTC
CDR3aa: CASSYGMALNYTF

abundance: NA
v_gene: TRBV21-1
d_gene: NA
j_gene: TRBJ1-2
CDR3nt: TGTGCCAGCAGCAAAGGGGCCGGGGCTGCTAACTATGGCTACACCTTC
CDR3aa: CASSKGAGAANYGYTF

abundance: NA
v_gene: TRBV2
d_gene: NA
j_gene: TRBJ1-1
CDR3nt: TGTGCCAGCAGTGGGAACCCTCAAGCTTTCTTT
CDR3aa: CASSGNPQAFF

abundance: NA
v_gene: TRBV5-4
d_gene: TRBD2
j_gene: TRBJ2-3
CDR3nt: TGTGCCAGCAGCGCACGACTAGCGGGAGGATTTTTAACAGATACGCAGTATTTT
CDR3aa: CASSARLAGGFLTDTQYF

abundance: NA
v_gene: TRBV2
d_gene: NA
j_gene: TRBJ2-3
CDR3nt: TGTGCCAGCAGCGGTGGACTAATGGGCACAGATACGCAGTATTTT
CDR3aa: CASSGGLMGTDTQYF

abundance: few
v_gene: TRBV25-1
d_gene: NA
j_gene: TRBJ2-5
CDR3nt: TGTGCCAGCAGTGACGGTAAACAGGGCTACCAAGAGACCCAGTACTTC
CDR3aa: CASSDGKQGYQETQYF

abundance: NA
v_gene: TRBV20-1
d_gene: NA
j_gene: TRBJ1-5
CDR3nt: TGCAGTGCTCATTGGGGGGGCGGTTCCGCACCCCAGCATTTT
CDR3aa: CSAHWGGGSAPQHF

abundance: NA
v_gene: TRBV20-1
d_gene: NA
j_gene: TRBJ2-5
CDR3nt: TGCAGTGCTAGTGAAGGACAGAAGACCTTCCAAGAGACCCAGTACTTC
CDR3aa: CSASEGQKTFQETQYF

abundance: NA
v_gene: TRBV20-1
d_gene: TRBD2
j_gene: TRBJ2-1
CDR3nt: TGCAGTGCTAGAGATTCTAGCGGGAGGATTCAGTTCTTC
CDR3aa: CSARDSSGRIQFF

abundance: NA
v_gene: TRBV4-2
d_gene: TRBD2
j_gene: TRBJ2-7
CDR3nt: TGTGCCAGCAGCCAAGAGTTTCGGCTAGCGGACTACAATGAGCAGTACTTC
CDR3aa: CASSQEFRLADYNEQYF

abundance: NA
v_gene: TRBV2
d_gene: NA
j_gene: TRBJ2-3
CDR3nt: TGTGCCAGCAGGGCCCTACTTCGGACGGATACGCAGTATTTT
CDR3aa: CASRALLRTDTQYF

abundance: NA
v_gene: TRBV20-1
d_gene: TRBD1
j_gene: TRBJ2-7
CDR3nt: TGCAGTGCTAACTCGGACAGGCCCGCTTATGGGGTGGACGGCGTGTACGAGCAGTACTTC
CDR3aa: CSANSDRPAYGVDGVYEQYF

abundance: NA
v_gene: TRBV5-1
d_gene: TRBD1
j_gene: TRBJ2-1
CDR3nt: TGCGCCAGCAGCTTGAGGGACAGGGTCTACAATGAGCAGTTCTTC
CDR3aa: CASSLRDRVYNEQFF

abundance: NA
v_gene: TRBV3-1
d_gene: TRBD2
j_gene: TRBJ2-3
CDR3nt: TGTGCCAGCAGCCAAGAGGCAGCGGGGGGCACAGATACGCAGTATTTT
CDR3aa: CASSQEAAGGTDTQYF

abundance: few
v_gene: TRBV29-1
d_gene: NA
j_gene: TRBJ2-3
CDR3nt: TGCAGCGTTGAGGCTTCCTATACGCAGTATTTT
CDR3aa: CSVEASYTQYF

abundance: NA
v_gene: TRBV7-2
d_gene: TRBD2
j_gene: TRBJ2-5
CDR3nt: TGTGCCAGCAGCTGGCGCAGACTAGCGGGAGTACAAGAGACCCAGTACTTC
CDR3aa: CASSWRRLAGVQETQYF

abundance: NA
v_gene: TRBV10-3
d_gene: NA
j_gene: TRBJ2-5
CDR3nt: TGTGCCATCAGTAGGGACATGGGAGAGACCCAGTACTTC
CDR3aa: CAISRDMGETQYF

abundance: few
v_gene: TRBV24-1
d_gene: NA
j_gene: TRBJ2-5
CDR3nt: TGTGCCACCAGTGATTTGCGGATGAGAACCCAGTACTTC
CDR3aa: CATSDLRMRTQYF

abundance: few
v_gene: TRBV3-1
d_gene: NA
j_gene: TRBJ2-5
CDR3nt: TGTGCCAGCAGCCAAGATCGTAGAGGGACCCAGTACTTC
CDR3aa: CASSQDRRGTQYF

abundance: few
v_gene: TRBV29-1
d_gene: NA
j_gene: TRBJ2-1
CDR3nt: TGCAGCGTTGAAGAAGGAGGCAGTTCTGAGCAGTTCTTC
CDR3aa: CSVEEGGSSEQFF

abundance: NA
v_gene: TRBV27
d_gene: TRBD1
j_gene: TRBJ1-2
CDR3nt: TGTGCCAGCAGTTTATCGTTTGCGGGACAGGAGATTTATGGCTACACCTTC
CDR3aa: CASSLSFAGQEIYGYTF

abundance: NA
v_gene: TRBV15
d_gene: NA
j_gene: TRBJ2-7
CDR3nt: TGTGCCACCAGCAGAGATTTGGGCAGCTACGAGCAGTACTTC
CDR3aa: CATSRDLGSYEQYF

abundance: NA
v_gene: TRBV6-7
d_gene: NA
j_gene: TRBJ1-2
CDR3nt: TGTGCCTGCAGTTACTCGGACGGAACCACTAACTATGGCTACACCTTC
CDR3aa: CACSYSDGTTNYGYTF

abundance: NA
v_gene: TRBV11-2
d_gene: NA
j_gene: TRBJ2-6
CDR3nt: TGTGCCAGCACCCTTAGTCGACCTCCTGGGGCCAACGTCCTGACTTTC
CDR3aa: CASTLSRPPGANVLTF

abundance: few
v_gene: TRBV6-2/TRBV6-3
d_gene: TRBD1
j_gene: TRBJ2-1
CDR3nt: TGTGCCAGCAGTTACCCGGGACAGGGGGCCAATGAGCAGTTCTTC
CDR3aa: CASSYPGQGANEQFF

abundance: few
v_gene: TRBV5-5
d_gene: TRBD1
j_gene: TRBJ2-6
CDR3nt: TGTGCCAGCAGCTTACAGGGGGGTGGGGCCAACGTCCTGACTTTC
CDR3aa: CASSLQGGGANVLTF

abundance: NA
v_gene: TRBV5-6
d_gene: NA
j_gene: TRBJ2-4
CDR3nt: TGTGCCAGCAGCTTGGTTTCTATGGGAAACATTCAGTACTTC
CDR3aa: CASSLVSMGNIQYF

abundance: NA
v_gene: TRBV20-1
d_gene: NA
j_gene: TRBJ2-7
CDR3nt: TGCAGTGCTAGAGCCTTCCGCCGGGACCTGATAACCTACGAGCAGTACTTC
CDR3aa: CSARAFRRDLITYEQYF

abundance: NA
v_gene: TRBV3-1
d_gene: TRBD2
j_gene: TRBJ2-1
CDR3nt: TGTGCCAGCAGCCAAGAGGCGAACGGGGGGGCCCACAATGAGCAGTTCTTC
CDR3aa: CASSQEANGGAHNEQFF

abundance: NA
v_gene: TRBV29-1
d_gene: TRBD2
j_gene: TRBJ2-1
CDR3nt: TGCAGCGTTGAAGGTGGTAGCGGGTCCTACAATGAGCAGTTCTTC
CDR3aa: CSVEGGSGSYNEQFF

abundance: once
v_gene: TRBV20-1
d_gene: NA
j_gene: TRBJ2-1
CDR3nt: TGCAGTGCTAGCCCCGGGACTCCCACCTACAATGAGCAGTTCTTC
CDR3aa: CSASPGTPTYNEQFF

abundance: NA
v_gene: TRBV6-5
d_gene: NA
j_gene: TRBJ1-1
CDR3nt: TGTGCCAGCAGTTCCCAACCACAGGGCAGAACTGAAGCTTTCTTT
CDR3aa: CASSSQPQGRTEAFF

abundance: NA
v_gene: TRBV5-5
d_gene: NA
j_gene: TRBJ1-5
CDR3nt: TGTGCCAGCAGCTTGGAGGGGGGTGGAGGGCAGCCCCAGCATTTT
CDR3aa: CASSLEGGGGQPQHF

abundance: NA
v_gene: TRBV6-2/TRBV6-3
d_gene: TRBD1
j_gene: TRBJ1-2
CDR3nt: TGTGCCAGCAGTTACCCCAGGACAGGGACCTATGGCTACACCTTC
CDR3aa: CASSYPRTGTYGYTF

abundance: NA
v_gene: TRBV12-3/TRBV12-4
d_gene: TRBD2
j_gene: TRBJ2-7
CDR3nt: TGTGCCAGCAGTTCGGGACTAGCGTCCAGCTCCTACGAGCAGTACTTC
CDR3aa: CASSSGLASSSYEQYF

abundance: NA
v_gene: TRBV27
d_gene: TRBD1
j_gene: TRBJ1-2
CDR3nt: TGTGCCAGCAGTTCCGGACAGGGCATTACGGGGGGCTACACCTTC
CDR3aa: CASSSGQGITGGYTF

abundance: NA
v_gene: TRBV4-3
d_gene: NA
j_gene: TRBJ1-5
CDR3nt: TGCGCCAGCAGCCAAGATTGGAACCCGGGGACAATTAGCAATCAGCCCCAGCATTTT
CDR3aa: CASSQDWNPGTISNQPQHF

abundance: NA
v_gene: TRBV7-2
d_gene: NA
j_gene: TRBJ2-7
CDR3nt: TGTGCCAGCATCCTAGATCTCCACGAGCAGTACTTC
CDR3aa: CASILDLHEQYF

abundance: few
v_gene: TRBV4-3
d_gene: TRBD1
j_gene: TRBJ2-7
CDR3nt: TGTGCCAGCAGCCAAGAAACAGGGGGCTACGAGCAGTACTTC
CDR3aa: CASSQETGGYEQYF

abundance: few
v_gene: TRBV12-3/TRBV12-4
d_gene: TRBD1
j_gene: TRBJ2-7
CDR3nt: TGTGCCAGCAGTGGACAGGGGCGCGAGCAGTACTTC
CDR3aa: CASSGQGREQYF

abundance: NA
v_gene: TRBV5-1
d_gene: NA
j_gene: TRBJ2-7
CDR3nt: TGCGCCAGCAGCTCAGGATTGATGCGGAGACGAGACTACGAGCAGTACTTC
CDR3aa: CASSSGLMRRRDYEQYF

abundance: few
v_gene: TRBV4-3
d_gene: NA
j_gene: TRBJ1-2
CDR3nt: TGCGCCAGCAGCCAAGATGCGACCGGACGGAACTATGGCTACACCTTC
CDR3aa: CASSQDATGRNYGYTF

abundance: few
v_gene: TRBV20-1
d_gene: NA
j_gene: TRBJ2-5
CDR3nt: TGCAGTGCTAGAGAACTCGACAGGCCGCGGGTTGGTAGTCAAGAGACCCAGTACTTC
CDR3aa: CSARELDRPRVGSQETQYF

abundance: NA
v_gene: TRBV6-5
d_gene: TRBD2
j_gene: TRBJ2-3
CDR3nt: TGTGCCAGCGGAACCGAAGCGGGAGGGCGCGGAGATACGCAGTATTTT
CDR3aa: CASGTEAGGRGDTQYF

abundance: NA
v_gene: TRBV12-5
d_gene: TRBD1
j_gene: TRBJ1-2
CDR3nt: TGTGCTAGTGGGGAAAACGGACAGGATTTAAGCTATGGCTACACCTTC
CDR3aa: CASGENGQDLSYGYTF